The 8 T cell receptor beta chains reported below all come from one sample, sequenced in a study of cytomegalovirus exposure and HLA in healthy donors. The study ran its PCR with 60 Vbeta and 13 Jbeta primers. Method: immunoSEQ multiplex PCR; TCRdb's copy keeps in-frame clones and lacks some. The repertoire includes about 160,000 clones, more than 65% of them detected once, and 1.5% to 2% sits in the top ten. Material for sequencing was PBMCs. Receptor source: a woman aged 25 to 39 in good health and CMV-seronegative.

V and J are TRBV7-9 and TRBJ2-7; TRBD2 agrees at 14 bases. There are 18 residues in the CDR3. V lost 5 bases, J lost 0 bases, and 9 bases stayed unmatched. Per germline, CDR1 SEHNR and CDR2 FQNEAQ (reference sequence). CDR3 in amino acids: CASSRRTSGRKPSYEQYF. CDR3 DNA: TGTGCCAGCAGCCGACGGACTAGCGGGAGGAAACCCTCCTACGAGCAGTACTTC. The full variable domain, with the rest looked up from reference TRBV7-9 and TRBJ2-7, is DTGVSQNPRHKITKRGQNVTFRCDPISEHNRLYWYRQTLGQGPEFLTYFQNEAQLEKSRLLSDRFSAERPKGSFSTLEIQRTEQGDSAMYLCASSRRTSGRKPSYEQYFGPGTRLTVT.

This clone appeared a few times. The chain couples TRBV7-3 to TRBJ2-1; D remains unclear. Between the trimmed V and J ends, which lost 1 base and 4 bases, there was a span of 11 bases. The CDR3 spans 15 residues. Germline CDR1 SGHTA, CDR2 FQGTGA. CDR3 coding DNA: TGTGCCAGCAGCTTAAATGCAGCGAGTTACAATGAGCAGTTCTTC. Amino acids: CASSLNAASYNEQFF.

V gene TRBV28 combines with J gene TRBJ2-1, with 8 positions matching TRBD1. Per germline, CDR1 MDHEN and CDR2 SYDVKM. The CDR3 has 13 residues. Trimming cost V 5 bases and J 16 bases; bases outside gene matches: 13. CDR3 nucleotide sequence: TGTGCCAGCAGTCTACCCCCGGGGGACAGGCAATTCTTC. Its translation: CASSLPPGDRQFF.

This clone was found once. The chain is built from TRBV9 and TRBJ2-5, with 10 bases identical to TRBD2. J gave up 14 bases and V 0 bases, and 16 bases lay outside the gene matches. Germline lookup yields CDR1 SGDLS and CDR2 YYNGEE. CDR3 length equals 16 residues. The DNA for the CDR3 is TGTGCCAGCAGCGTAGGAGCGCTAGCGGGGGCCCCAGCTAAATACTTC. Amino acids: CASSVGALAGAPAKYF.

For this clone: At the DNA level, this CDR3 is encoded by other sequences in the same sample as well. The CDR3 DNA sequence: TGCGCCAGCAGCTTGGGACAGGGGGCTTACGAGCAGTACTTC. Translated, it gives CASSLGQGAYEQYF. The V gene is TRBV5-1, the J gene TRBJ2-7; 10 bases match TRBD1. Germline CDR1 is SGHRS and CDR2 is YFSETQ. The junction had 1 base not matched to a gene; V was cut back by 0 bases and J by 4 bases. The CDR3 totals 14 residues.

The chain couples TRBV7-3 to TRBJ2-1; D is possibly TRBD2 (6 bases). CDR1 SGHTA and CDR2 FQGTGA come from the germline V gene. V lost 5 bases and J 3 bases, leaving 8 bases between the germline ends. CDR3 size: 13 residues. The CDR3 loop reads CASSLGLYNEQFF. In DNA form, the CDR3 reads TGTGCCAGCAGCCTGGGACTCTACAATGAGCAGTTCTTC.

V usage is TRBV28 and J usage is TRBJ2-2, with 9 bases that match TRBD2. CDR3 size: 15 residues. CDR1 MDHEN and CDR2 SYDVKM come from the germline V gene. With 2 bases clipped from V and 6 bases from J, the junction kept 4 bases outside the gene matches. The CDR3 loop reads CASSLLSGSPGELFF. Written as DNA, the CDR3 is TGTGCCAGCAGTTTACTTAGCGGGAGTCCCGGGGAGCTGTTTTTT.

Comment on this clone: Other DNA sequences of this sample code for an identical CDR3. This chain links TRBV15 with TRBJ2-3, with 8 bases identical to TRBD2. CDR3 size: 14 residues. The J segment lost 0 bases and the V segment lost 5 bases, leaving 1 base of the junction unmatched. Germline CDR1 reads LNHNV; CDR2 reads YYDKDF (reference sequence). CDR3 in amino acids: CATSRGGSTDTQYF. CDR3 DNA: TGTGCCACCAGCCGCGGGGGGAGCACAGATACGCAGTATTTT.